This T cell receptor (beta chain) was profiled in a study of beta chain features in type 1 diabetes. V lost 4 bases and J lost 7, with 20 bases in between. There are 15 residues in the CDR3. The germline V gene encodes CDR1 SGHNT and CDR2 YYREEE (reference sequence). Sequenced material consisted of expressed TCRB transcripts (all of the isolated RNA was reverse transcribed). TCRdb keeps only in-frame clones here, not all; method: immunoSEQ multiplex PCR. This sample has more than 140,000 clones, with 9.5% to 10% found just once. The clonotype was recovered from a woman aged 40 to 50 in good health. The chain has TRBV5-4 and TRBJ1-2, with D possibly TRBD1 on 6 matching bases. Source material: central memory CD4+ T cells from blood. The CDR3 DNA sequence: TGTGCCAGCAGCGAAAGACAGGAGACTATGAGTGGCTACACCTTC. Translating gives CASSERQETMSGYTF.